This T cell receptor (beta chain) was obtained from a study of T cell repertoires in cytomegalovirus infection. TCRdb reprocessed the reads with MiXCR, giving one entry per CDR3 protein. The data contain fewer than 550,000 distinct CDR3 sequences, about 11% of them seen just once; the ten biggest clones take up 10%. This clonotype has just a few counts. Germline CDR1 is SQVTM and CDR2 is ANQGSEA. The trim removed 2 bases at V and 8 bases at J, leaving 14 bases unmatched. The CDR3 loop spans 15 amino acids. The source of this sequence is a human donor in good health (CMV status not recorded). Some clones in this sample may be carry-over from other donors' samples. Sequenced: PBMCs. The chain uses TRBV29-1 and TRBJ2-7, with TRBD2 matching 8 bases. CDR3 bases: TGCAGCGTTGAACCAGGGACTAGTGGGGGTCGGAAGCAGTACTTC. This translates into CSVEPGTSGGRKQYF.